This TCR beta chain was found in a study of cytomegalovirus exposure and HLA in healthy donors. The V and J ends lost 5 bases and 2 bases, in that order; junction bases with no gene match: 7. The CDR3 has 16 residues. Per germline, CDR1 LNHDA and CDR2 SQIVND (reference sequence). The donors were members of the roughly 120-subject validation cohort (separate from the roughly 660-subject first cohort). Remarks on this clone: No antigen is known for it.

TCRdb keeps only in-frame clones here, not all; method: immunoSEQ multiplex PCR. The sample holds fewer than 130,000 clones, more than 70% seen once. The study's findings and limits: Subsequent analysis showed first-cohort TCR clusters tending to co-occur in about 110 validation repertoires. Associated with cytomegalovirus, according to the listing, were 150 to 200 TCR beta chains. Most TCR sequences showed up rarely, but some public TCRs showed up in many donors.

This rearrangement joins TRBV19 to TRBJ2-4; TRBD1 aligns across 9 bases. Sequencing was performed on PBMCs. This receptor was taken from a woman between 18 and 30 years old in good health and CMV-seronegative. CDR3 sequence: CASSPAGTGTKNIQYF. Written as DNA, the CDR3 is TGTGCCAGTAGTCCTGCCGGGACAGGGACCAAAAACATTCAGTACTTC.